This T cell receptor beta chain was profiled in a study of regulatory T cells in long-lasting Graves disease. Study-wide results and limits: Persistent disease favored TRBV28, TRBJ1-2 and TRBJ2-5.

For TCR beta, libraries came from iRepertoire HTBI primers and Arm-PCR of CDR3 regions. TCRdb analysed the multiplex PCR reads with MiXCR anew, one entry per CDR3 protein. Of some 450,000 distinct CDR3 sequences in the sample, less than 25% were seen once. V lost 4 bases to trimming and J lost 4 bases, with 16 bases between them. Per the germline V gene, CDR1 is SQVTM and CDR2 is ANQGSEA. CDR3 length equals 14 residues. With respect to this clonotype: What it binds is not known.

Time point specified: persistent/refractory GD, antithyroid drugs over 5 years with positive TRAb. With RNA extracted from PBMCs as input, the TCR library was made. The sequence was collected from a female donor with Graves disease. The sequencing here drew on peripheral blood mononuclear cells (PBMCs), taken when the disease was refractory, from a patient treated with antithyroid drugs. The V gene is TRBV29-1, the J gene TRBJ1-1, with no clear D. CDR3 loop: CSVVEAGILTEAFF. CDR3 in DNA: TGCAGCGTTGTAGAGGCGGGGATCCTCACTGAAGCTTTCTTT.